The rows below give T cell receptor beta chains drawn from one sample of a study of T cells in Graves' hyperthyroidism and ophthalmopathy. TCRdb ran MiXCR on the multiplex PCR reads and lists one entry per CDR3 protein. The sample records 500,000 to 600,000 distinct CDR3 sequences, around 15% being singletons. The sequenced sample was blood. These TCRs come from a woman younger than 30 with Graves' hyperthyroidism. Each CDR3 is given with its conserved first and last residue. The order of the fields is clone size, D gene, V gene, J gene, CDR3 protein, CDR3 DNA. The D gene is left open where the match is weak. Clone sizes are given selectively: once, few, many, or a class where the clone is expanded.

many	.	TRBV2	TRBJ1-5	CASSEGGGAGQPQHF	TGTGCCAGCAGTGAAGGCGGAGGGGCTGGGCAGCCCCAGCATTTT
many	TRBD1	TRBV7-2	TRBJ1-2	CASSPGQDRNLYGYTF	TGTGCCAGCAGCCCTGGACAGGACAGGAACCTATATGGCTACACCTTC
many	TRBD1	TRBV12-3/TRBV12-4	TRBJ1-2	CASSPGTGLVSGYTF	TGTGCCAGCAGCCCCGGGACAGGTCTTGTTAGTGGCTACACCTTC
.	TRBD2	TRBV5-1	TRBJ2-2	CASSLHKRGVTGELFF	TGTGCCAGCAGCTTACACAAGCGGGGGGTCACCGGGGAGCTGTTTTTT
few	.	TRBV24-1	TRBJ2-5	CATSDPETKETQYF	TGTGCCACCAGTGATCCCGAGACGAAAGAGACCCAGTACTTC
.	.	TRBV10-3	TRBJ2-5	CAISDRAGEVGEAQYF	TGTGCCATCAGTGATAGGGCAGGGGAAGTTGGAGAGGCCCAGTACTTC
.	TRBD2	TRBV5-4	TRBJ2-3	CASSLTTSGATQYF	TGTGCCAGCAGCTTGACGACTAGCGGGGCTACGCAGTATTTT
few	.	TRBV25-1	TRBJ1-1	CASSDVVSGRANTEAFF	TGTGCCAGCAGTGACGTGGTTAGCGGCCGGGCGAACACTGAAGCTTTCTTT
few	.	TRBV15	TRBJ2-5	CATSRDPGAQETQYF	TGTGCCACCAGCAGAGACCCAGGGGCCCAAGAGACCCAGTACTTC
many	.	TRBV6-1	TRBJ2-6	CASSEGQSGANVLTF	TGTGCCAGCAGTGAAGGACAGTCTGGGGCCAACGTCCTGACTTTC
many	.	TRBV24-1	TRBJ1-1	CATSDSGVPNTEAFF	TGTGCCACCAGTGACTCAGGGGTACCGAACACTGAAGCTTTCTTT
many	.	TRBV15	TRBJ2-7	CATSRDIRLTGPEQYF	TGTGCCACCAGCAGAGATATCCGACTAACGGGGCCCGAGCAGTACTTC
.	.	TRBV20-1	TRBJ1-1	CSARDLSTMGSGGTPLSF	TGCAGTGCTAGAGATCTGTCGACAATGGGATCTGGCGGGACGCCCCTTTCCTTT
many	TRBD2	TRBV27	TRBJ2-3	CASSVSGIMTDTQYF	TGTGCCAGCAGCGTTAGCGGGATAATGACAGATACGCAGTATTTT
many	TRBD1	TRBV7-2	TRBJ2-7	CASSLGRTGSSYEQYF	TGTGCCAGCAGCTTAGGGCGGACAGGGTCCTCCTACGAGCAGTACTTC
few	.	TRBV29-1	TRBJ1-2	CSVDSAANYGYTF	TGCAGCGTTGATTCGGCAGCCAACTATGGCTACACCTTC
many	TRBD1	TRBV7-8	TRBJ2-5	CASSLDRGFGETQYF	TGTGCCAGCAGCTTGGACAGGGGGTTTGGAGAGACCCAGTACTTC
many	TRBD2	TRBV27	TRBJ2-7	CASRSDYSGLSYEQYF	TGTGCCAGCAGATCAGACTATAGCGGGCTCTCCTACGAGCAGTACTTC
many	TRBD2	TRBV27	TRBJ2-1	CASWGLGTRGNEQFF	TGTGCCAGCTGGGGGTTAGGGACTAGGGGCAATGAGCAGTTCTTC
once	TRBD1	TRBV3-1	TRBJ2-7	CASSLGQGALYEQYF	TGTGCCAGCTCATTAGGACAGGGGGCTCTCTACGAGCAGTACTTC
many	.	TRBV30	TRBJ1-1	CAWKPTGTTAFF	TGTGCCTGGAAACCAACCGGGACAACGGCTTTCTTT
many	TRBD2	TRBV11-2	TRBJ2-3	CASSPRPGLAGDSASTDTQYF	TGTGCCAGCAGCCCACGACCCGGACTAGCGGGGGACAGTGCTAGCACAGATACGCAGTATTTT
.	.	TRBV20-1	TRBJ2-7	CSARDPLGYSYEQYF	TGCAGTGCTAGAGATCCACTTGGTTACTCCTACGAGCAGTACTTC
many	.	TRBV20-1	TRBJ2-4	CSASLGTNIQYF	TGCAGTGCTAGCCTGGGAACGAACATTCAGTACTTC
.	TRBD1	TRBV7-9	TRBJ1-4	CASSPDRAAEKLFF	TGTGCCAGCAGCCCGGACAGGGCGGCGGAAAAACTGTTTTTT
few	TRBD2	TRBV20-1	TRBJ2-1	CSARGGLAGSNEQFF	TGCAGTGCTAGAGGGGGACTAGCGGGGTCGAATGAGCAGTTCTTC
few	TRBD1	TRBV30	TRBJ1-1	CAWIPRGLLEAFF	TGTGCCTGGATACCCAGGGGGCTACTTGAAGCTTTCTTT
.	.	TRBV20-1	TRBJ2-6	CSATGAGANVLTF	TGCAGTGCTACAGGGGCTGGGGCCAACGTCCTGACTTTC
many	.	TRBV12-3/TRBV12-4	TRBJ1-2	CASSLRWQNYGYTF	TGTGCCAGCAGTTTACGTTGGCAGAACTATGGCTACACCTTC
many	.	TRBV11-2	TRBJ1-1	CASSPPPGTEAFF	TGTGCCAGCAGCCCTCCCCCAGGCACTGAAGCTTTCTTT
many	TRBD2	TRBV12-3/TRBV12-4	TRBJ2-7	CASSQGTSGSSEQYF	TGTGCCAGCAGCCAAGGGACTAGCGGGAGTAGCGAGCAGTACTTC
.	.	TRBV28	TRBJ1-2	CASSTNGNYGYTF	TGTGCCAGCAGTACGAACGGGAACTATGGCTACACCTTC
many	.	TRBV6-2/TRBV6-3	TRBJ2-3	CASSYFYTDTQYF	TGTGCCAGCAGTTACTTCTACACAGATACGCAGTATTTT
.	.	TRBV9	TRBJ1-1	CASSVTGWDTEAFF	TGTGCCAGCAGCGTCACAGGGTGGGACACTGAAGCTTTCTTT
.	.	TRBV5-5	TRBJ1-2	CASSLGVPGNYGYTF	TGTGCCAGCAGCTTGGGGGTCCCAGGGAACTATGGCTACACCTTC
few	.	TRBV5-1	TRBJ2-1	CASSFPTSSEQFF	TGCGCCAGCAGCTTTCCGACCTCCAGTGAGCAGTTCTTC
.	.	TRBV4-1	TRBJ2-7	CASSQGSHEQYF	TGCGCCAGCAGCCAAGGATCCCACGAGCAGTACTTC
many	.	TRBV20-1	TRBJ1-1	CSAETSQGNAEAFF	TGCAGTGCTGAAACCTCACAGGGAAACGCTGAAGCTTTCTTT
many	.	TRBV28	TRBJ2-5	CASSPEGLLKETQYF	TGTGCCAGCAGTCCCGAGGGACTTCTTAAAGAGACCCAGTACTTC
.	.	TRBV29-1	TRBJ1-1	CSGTTGIYTEAFF	TGCAGCGGGACAACAGGGATATACACTGAAGCTTTCTTT
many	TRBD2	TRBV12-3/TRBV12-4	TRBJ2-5	CASSPTSGQRVQYF	TGTGCCAGCAGTCCGACTAGCGGGCAACGGGTTCAGTACTTC
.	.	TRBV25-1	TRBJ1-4	CASSLGEAAANEKLFF	TGTGCCAGCAGTTTGGGGGAGGCCGCGGCTAATGAAAAACTGTTTTTT
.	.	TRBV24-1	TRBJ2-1	CATSDPTRGDYNEQFF	TGTGCCACCAGTGATCCGACTAGGGGGGATTACAATGAGCAGTTCTTC
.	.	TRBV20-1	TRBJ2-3	CSARGAEDTQYF	TGCAGTGCTAGGGGGGCGGAAGATACGCAGTATTTT
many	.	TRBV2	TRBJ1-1	CASIKAGSGTEAFF	TGTGCCAGCATTAAGGCAGGGTCGGGCACTGAAGCTTTCTTT
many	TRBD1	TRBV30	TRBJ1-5	CAWSRDSKQWGNQPQHF	TGTGCCTGGAGTAGGGACAGCAAACAATGGGGCAATCAGCCCCAGCATTTT
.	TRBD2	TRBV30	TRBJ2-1	CAWTGGKQEQFF	TGTGCCTGGACGGGGGGGAAGCAAGAGCAGTTCTTC
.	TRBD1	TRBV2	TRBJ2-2	CASRVDRGGGELFF	TGTGCCAGCAGGGTGGACAGGGGTGGCGGGGAGCTGTTTTTT
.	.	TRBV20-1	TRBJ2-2	CSARDRRGAGELFF	TGCAGTGCTAGAGATCGGAGGGGCGCCGGGGAGCTGTTTTTT
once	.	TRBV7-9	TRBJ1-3	CASSLDASPGNTIYF	TGTGCCAGCAGCTTAGACGCAAGTCCTGGAAACACCATATATTTT
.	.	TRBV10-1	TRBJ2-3	CASSEPGVTGGTDTQYF	TGCGCCAGCAGTGAGCCGGGAGTGACGGGTGGGACAGATACGCAGTATTTT
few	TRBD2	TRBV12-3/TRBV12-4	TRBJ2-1	CASTVAGGSYNEQFF	TGTGCCAGCACCGTAGCGGGGGGCTCCTACAATGAGCAGTTCTTC
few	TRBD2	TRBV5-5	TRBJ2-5	CASSLRDGRQETQYF	TGTGCCAGCAGCTTAAGGGACGGGAGGCAAGAGACCCAGTACTTC
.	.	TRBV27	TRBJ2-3	CASSSPAGDTQYF	TGTGCCAGCAGTTCCCCAGCTGGAGATACGCAGTATTTT